The clone carrying this T cell receptor beta chain was detected a few times. This sample stems from a study of blood T cell repertoires in COVID-19. Assay used: immunoSEQ multiplex PCR; TCRdb lists only in-frame clones, some missing. Here the sample spans about 270,000 clones, about 90% being singletons. The CDR3 spans 15 residues. Unmatched junction bases numbered 7, after V lost 10 bases and J lost 2 bases. CDR1 and CDR2 (germline): SEHNR, FQNEAQ (reference sequence). The chain recombines TRBV7-9 with TRBJ2-7; TRBD2 agrees at 14 bases. The sample consisted of PBMCs or T cells enriched from blood (not recorded which). This clonotype was obtained from a woman aged 30 to 39 with acute COVID-19. CDR3 protein: CATDRGLAGAYEQYF. CDR3 DNA: TGTGCCACAGACAGGGGACTAGCGGGAGCCTACGAGCAGTACTTC.